This is a list of T cell receptor beta chains from one sample in a study of T-cell memory formation after mild COVID-19. TCRdb re-called the 5' RACE reads through MiXCR, storing one row per CDR3 protein. The sample lists some 57,000 distinct CDR3 sequences; approximately 12% were seen once. Sequencing was carried out using PBMCs or a T cell subset sorted from them (not recorded which). These receptors originate from a man aged 18 to 35 who had mild COVID-19 (a few samples of this study predate the infection). Cell type and time point are not known. The CDR3 runs from the conserved cysteine through the conserved F or W. Each record gives: J gene, D gene, clone size, V gene, CDR3 DNA, CDR3 protein. The D gene is left open where the match is weak. A clone size is listed for some rows: how often the clone was seen (once, few, many), or a class if it is expanded.

j_call: TRBJ2-1
d_call: .
clone_size: many
v_call: TRBV12-3/TRBV12-4
cdr3_nt: TGTGCCAGCAGCCGTGATCTCGGGGACCCGTTCTTC
cdr3_aa: CASSRDLGDPFF

j_call: TRBJ1-2
d_call: .
clone_size: .
v_call: TRBV4-3
cdr3_nt: TGCGCCAGCAGCCCGGGGAAAGGCTATGGCTACACCTTC
cdr3_aa: CASSPGKGYGYTF

j_call: TRBJ2-6
d_call: .
clone_size: few
v_call: TRBV5-1
cdr3_nt: TGCGCCAGCAGCTTCTTCGGCCAATTCGGAGCCAACGTCCTGACTTTC
cdr3_aa: CASSFFGQFGANVLTF

j_call: TRBJ1-2
d_call: TRBD1
clone_size: few
v_call: TRBV29-1
cdr3_nt: TGCAGCGTTGGCCGGGACAGGCGCTACACCTTC
cdr3_aa: CSVGRDRRYTF

j_call: TRBJ2-5
d_call: TRBD2
clone_size: few
v_call: TRBV7-2
cdr3_nt: TGTGCCAGCAGCTTACGGCAGCGGGGGGGCCAGGAGACCCAGTACTTC
cdr3_aa: CASSLRQRGGQETQYF

j_call: TRBJ2-7
d_call: .
clone_size: once
v_call: TRBV7-9
cdr3_nt: TGTGCCAGCGGCGGGGCCACGTCGAAAGAGCAGTACTTC
cdr3_aa: CASGGATSKEQYF

j_call: TRBJ2-7
d_call: .
clone_size: many
v_call: TRBV7-9
cdr3_nt: TGTGCCAGCAGCTTAGTTACTCCCGCCTACGAGCAGTACTTC
cdr3_aa: CASSLVTPAYEQYF

j_call: TRBJ2-3
d_call: TRBD2
clone_size: few
v_call: TRBV11-2
cdr3_nt: TGTGCCAGCAGCTCCTGGGACGAGGATGCGGGGGACACAGATACGCAGTATTTT
cdr3_aa: CASSSWDEDAGDTDTQYF

j_call: TRBJ2-3
d_call: TRBD1
clone_size: .
v_call: TRBV7-9
cdr3_nt: TGTGCCAGCAGCTTAGAGGGGACAGGGGGCGCAGATACGCAGTATTTT
cdr3_aa: CASSLEGTGGADTQYF

j_call: TRBJ2-5
d_call: TRBD1
clone_size: few
v_call: TRBV6-1
cdr3_nt: TGTGCCAGCAGTGGCCGGGACAGGGGGTTTCTGGAGACCCAGTACTTC
cdr3_aa: CASSGRDRGFLETQYF

j_call: TRBJ2-3
d_call: .
clone_size: many
v_call: TRBV7-9
cdr3_nt: TGTGCCAGCAGCTTATCGGCTTCGAGCACAGATACGCAGTATTTT
cdr3_aa: CASSLSASSTDTQYF

j_call: TRBJ2-5
d_call: TRBD2
clone_size: few
v_call: TRBV5-1
cdr3_nt: TGCGCCAGCAGCTTGGCCGGGACTAGCGAAGAGACCCAGTACTTC
cdr3_aa: CASSLAGTSEETQYF

j_call: TRBJ1-2
d_call: .
clone_size: few
v_call: TRBV2
cdr3_nt: TGTGCCAGCAAGGCAGTTGATTATGGCTACACCTTC
cdr3_aa: CASKAVDYGYTF

j_call: TRBJ1-1
d_call: .
clone_size: few
v_call: TRBV5-1
cdr3_nt: TGCGCCAGCAGCGGGACTATGAACACTGAAGCTTTCTTT
cdr3_aa: CASSGTMNTEAFF

j_call: TRBJ2-2
d_call: TRBD2
clone_size: many
v_call: TRBV6-4
cdr3_nt: TGTGCCAGCAGTGAGCGGGGGGACACCGGGGAGCTGTTTTTT
cdr3_aa: CASSERGDTGELFF

j_call: TRBJ1-5
d_call: TRBD1
clone_size: .
v_call: TRBV29-1
cdr3_nt: TGCAGCGTTGCAGGGGGCGGTCAGCCCCAGCATTTT
cdr3_aa: CSVAGGGQPQHF

j_call: TRBJ1-5
d_call: .
clone_size: .
v_call: TRBV7-2
cdr3_nt: TGTGCCAGCAGCACAAGAGGACAACAGCCCCAGCATTTT
cdr3_aa: CASSTRGQQPQHF

j_call: TRBJ1-1
d_call: .
clone_size: .
v_call: TRBV6-5
cdr3_nt: TGTGCCAGCAGTCCCCAGGAGGACTGGACTGAAGCTTTCTTT
cdr3_aa: CASSPQEDWTEAFF

j_call: TRBJ2-1
d_call: .
clone_size: few
v_call: TRBV7-9
cdr3_nt: TGTGCCAGCACCCCCAAGGGGCAGACCCTTTACAATGAGCAGTTCTTC
cdr3_aa: CASTPKGQTLYNEQFF

j_call: TRBJ1-4
d_call: .
clone_size: many
v_call: TRBV18
cdr3_nt: TGTGCCAGCTCAAAAAGAGGGTACGAAAAACTGTTTTTT
cdr3_aa: CASSKRGYEKLFF

j_call: TRBJ2-1
d_call: TRBD2
clone_size: many
v_call: TRBV4-1
cdr3_nt: TGCGCCAGCAGCCAAGTTGGGCGGGGGGGCCTCCATGAGCAGTTCTTC
cdr3_aa: CASSQVGRGGLHEQFF

j_call: TRBJ2-3
d_call: .
clone_size: many
v_call: TRBV7-2
cdr3_nt: TGTGCCAGCAGCCCGGAGTATCTTACGCAGTATTTT
cdr3_aa: CASSPEYLTQYF

j_call: TRBJ2-3
d_call: TRBD1
clone_size: few
v_call: TRBV25-1
cdr3_nt: TGTGCCAGCAGTCCCAGACAGGGGGGAGATACGCAGTATTTT
cdr3_aa: CASSPRQGGDTQYF

j_call: TRBJ1-2
d_call: TRBD1
clone_size: once
v_call: TRBV18
cdr3_nt: TGTGCCAGCTCACCGGCTCCGACGGACAGGGGCAATGGCTACACCTTC
cdr3_aa: CASSPAPTDRGNGYTF

j_call: TRBJ2-3
d_call: TRBD2
clone_size: few
v_call: TRBV30
cdr3_nt: TGTGCCTGGAGTGTCGGGGGGGCGTATACGCAGTATTTT
cdr3_aa: CAWSVGGAYTQYF

j_call: TRBJ2-3
d_call: .
clone_size: .
v_call: TRBV6-2/TRBV6-3
cdr3_nt: TGTGCCAGCTTTTCGGGCACAGATACGCAGTATTTT
cdr3_aa: CASFSGTDTQYF

j_call: TRBJ1-2
d_call: .
clone_size: few
v_call: TRBV28
cdr3_nt: TGTGCCAGCAGCGCCGGGACGGTCTATGGCTACACCTTC
cdr3_aa: CASSAGTVYGYTF

j_call: TRBJ2-2
d_call: TRBD2
clone_size: .
v_call: TRBV12-3/TRBV12-4
cdr3_nt: TGTGCCAGCATGAGGCGGGGGGCGAACACCGGGGAGCTGTTTTTT
cdr3_aa: CASMRRGANTGELFF

j_call: TRBJ2-3
d_call: .
clone_size: many
v_call: TRBV5-1
cdr3_nt: TGCGCCAGCAGCTTGAGGGGGGCCGATCCCACAGATACGCAGTATTTT
cdr3_aa: CASSLRGADPTDTQYF

j_call: TRBJ2-7
d_call: .
clone_size: few
v_call: TRBV6-1
cdr3_nt: TGTGCCAGCAGGGAAAACAGTTTCTACGAGCAGTACTTC
cdr3_aa: CASRENSFYEQYF

j_call: TRBJ1-2
d_call: .
clone_size: .
v_call: TRBV5-1
cdr3_nt: TGCGCCAGCAGCTTGGTGGGCGACGACTATGGCTACACCTTC
cdr3_aa: CASSLVGDDYGYTF

j_call: TRBJ2-2
d_call: .
clone_size: many
v_call: TRBV7-2
cdr3_nt: TGTGCCAGCAGCCTCCGGACAGCGAACACCGGGGAGCTGTTTTTT
cdr3_aa: CASSLRTANTGELFF

j_call: TRBJ1-2
d_call: .
clone_size: few
v_call: TRBV12-3/TRBV12-4
cdr3_nt: TGTGCCAGCAGAGCAGGGTCCTATGGCTACACCTTC
cdr3_aa: CASRAGSYGYTF

j_call: TRBJ2-7
d_call: TRBD2
clone_size: few
v_call: TRBV4-1
cdr3_nt: TGCGCCAGCAGCCAAGTGGGAGGGAACGAGCAGTACTTC
cdr3_aa: CASSQVGGNEQYF

j_call: TRBJ2-5
d_call: .
clone_size: few
v_call: TRBV7-2
cdr3_nt: TGTGCCAGCAGCTCCTCAGGGATGTTGGAGACCCAGTACTTC
cdr3_aa: CASSSSGMLETQYF

j_call: TRBJ1-5
d_call: .
clone_size: few
v_call: TRBV7-2
cdr3_nt: TGTGCCAGCAGCGCTAGAGGCAGAGGTCAGCCCCAGCATTTT
cdr3_aa: CASSARGRGQPQHF

j_call: TRBJ2-3
d_call: TRBD1
clone_size: .
v_call: TRBV12-3/TRBV12-4
cdr3_nt: TGTGCCAGCAGTCCACAGGGACAGACAGATACGCAGTATTTT
cdr3_aa: CASSPQGQTDTQYF

j_call: TRBJ2-1
d_call: .
clone_size: many
v_call: TRBV11-1
cdr3_nt: TGTGCCAGCAGCTCGGACCTTAACAATGAGCAGTTCTTC
cdr3_aa: CASSSDLNNEQFF

j_call: TRBJ2-1
d_call: .
clone_size: many
v_call: TRBV5-1
cdr3_nt: TGCGCCAGCAGCTTGGTAACCGGGACGAGTTCCTACAATGAGCAGTTCTTC
cdr3_aa: CASSLVTGTSSYNEQFF

j_call: TRBJ2-1
d_call: TRBD2
clone_size: few
v_call: TRBV7-7
cdr3_nt: TGTGCTAGCAGCTTAGCGGGCGCGGACAATGAGCAGTTCTTC
cdr3_aa: CASSLAGADNEQFF

j_call: TRBJ1-1
d_call: .
clone_size: .
v_call: TRBV19
cdr3_nt: TGTGCCAGTATTCGAAGCACTGAAGCTTTCTTT
cdr3_aa: CASIRSTEAFF

j_call: TRBJ2-2
d_call: TRBD1
clone_size: .
v_call: TRBV5-4
cdr3_nt: TGTGCCAGCAGCTTCCCGGACAGGAACCCGACCGGGGAGCTGTTTTTT
cdr3_aa: CASSFPDRNPTGELFF

j_call: TRBJ2-5
d_call: TRBD1
clone_size: many
v_call: TRBV7-8
cdr3_nt: TGTGCCAGCAGAGATCCTCAGGGGGCCCAGTACTTC
cdr3_aa: CASRDPQGAQYF

j_call: TRBJ2-1
d_call: .
clone_size: few
v_call: TRBV6-2/TRBV6-3
cdr3_nt: TGTGCCAGCATTAATGCCGGGACATTCAATGAGCAGTTCTTC
cdr3_aa: CASINAGTFNEQFF

j_call: TRBJ2-3
d_call: TRBD2
clone_size: many
v_call: TRBV7-2
cdr3_nt: TGTGCCAGCACCCAGCGGGGGGGTGGTGATACGCAGTATTTT
cdr3_aa: CASTQRGGGDTQYF

j_call: TRBJ2-2
d_call: TRBD2
clone_size: many
v_call: TRBV5-1
cdr3_nt: TGCGCCAGCAGCTTGGGGACTAGCATGTTCACCGGGGAGCTGTTTTTT
cdr3_aa: CASSLGTSMFTGELFF

j_call: TRBJ1-5
d_call: .
clone_size: .
v_call: TRBV3-1
cdr3_nt: TGTGCCAGCAGCCAAGTGGTCAGCAATCAGCCCCAGCATTTT
cdr3_aa: CASSQVVSNQPQHF

j_call: TRBJ2-7
d_call: TRBD1
clone_size: .
v_call: TRBV4-1
cdr3_nt: TGCGCCAGCAGCCAAGAAATAGGGACAGGGGGCTACGAGCAGTACTTC
cdr3_aa: CASSQEIGTGGYEQYF

j_call: TRBJ2-5
d_call: .
clone_size: few
v_call: TRBV11-2
cdr3_nt: TGTGCCAGCAGCTTATTGGTTAGGAAGTGGACCCAGTACTTC
cdr3_aa: CASSLLVRKWTQYF

j_call: TRBJ1-1
d_call: .
clone_size: .
v_call: TRBV13
cdr3_nt: TGTGCCAGCAGCTTAAGGCGAGCTTTCTTT
cdr3_aa: CASSLRRAFF

j_call: TRBJ2-5
d_call: .
clone_size: .
v_call: TRBV5-1
cdr3_nt: TGCGCCACCAATAGGGGGACTACCCAAGAGACCCAGTACTTC
cdr3_aa: CATNRGTTQETQYF